The entry that follows covers one T cell receptor beta chain sequence. The data belong to a study of T cells in women clearing cervical HPV infection. Sequenced by immunoSEQ multiplex PCR; TCRdb stores in-frame clones only, minus some. Listed are 45,000 to 50,000 clones; roughly 35% falls within the top ten. This clonotype was obtained from a woman aged 18 to 75 with a cervical HPV16 infection that either progressed to CIN3+ or cleared (not recorded which). Sequencing used blood buffy coat.

The DNA read from the CDR3 is TGTGCCAGCGAGGGACAGAATAATTCACCC. As protein: CASEGQNNSP. The complete CDR3 reads CASEGQNNSPLHF. The chain recombines TRBV2 with TRBJ1-6; 7 nucleotides line up with TRBD1. The read ends 3 residues shy of where the CDR3 ends; the end is completed using the germline J gene. The germline gives CDR1 SNHLY, CDR2 FYNNEI. CDR3 length: 13 amino acids. J was trimmed by 5 bases and V by 8 bases; bases with no gene match: 3.